The 22 T cell receptor beta chains reported below all come from one sample, sequenced in a study of beta chain features in type 1 diabetes. Expressed TCRB transcripts were sequenced after all isolated RNA was converted to cDNA. Data came from immunoSEQ multiplex PCR; TCRdb stores just in-frame clones and leaves some out. The sample yields 350,000 to 450,000 clones, approximately 13% seen once. Sequenced material: naive CD4+ T cells from blood. The source is a man aged 30-40 years in good health.

CDR3 region: CASSLVAGSTDTQYF. The CDR3 coding sequence is TGTGCCAGCAGCTTAGTGGCGGGAAGCACAGATACGCAGTATTTT. The chain recombines TRBV7-9 with TRBJ2-3; D possibly corresponds to TRBD2 (6 bases). Per germline, CDR1 SEHNR and CDR2 FQNEAQ (reference sequence). V shed 1 base and J shed 0 bases, with 8 bases lying between them. The CDR3 contains 15 residues.

This clone was observed a few times. The J gene is TRBJ1-3, the V gene TRBV23-1; TRBD1 matches 9 bases. TRBV23-1 is treated as an ORF (open reading frame) with a function not yet certain. This CDR3 is 20 amino acids long. The trim removed 0 bases at V and 3 bases at J, leaving 15 bases unmatched. CDR3 nucleotides: TGCGCCAGCAGTCAATCCACCGACAGGGGGGCCATAGAAAGTGGAAACACCATATATTTT. Its translation is CASSQSTDRGAIESGNTIYF.

The V call is TRBV27, the J call TRBJ1-4; no clear D. V lost 6 bases and J 8 bases, leaving 7 bases between the germline ends. From germline, CDR1 is MNHEY and CDR2 SMNVEV (reference sequence). This CDR3 has 11 amino acids. The CDR3 protein is CASRNTEKLFF. The CDR3 DNA reads as TGTGCCAGCAGAAACACCGAAAAACTGTTTTTT.

This clone was seen only a few times. The J gene is TRBJ2-7, the V gene TRBV5-6, with D unresolved. The germline CDR1 and CDR2 sequences are SGHDT and YYEEEE. The V end lost 7 bases, the J end lost 2 bases, and 13 bases lay between the germline ends. CDR3 length equals 13 residues. The CDR3 spells CASQPRPTYEQYF. CDR3 DNA: TGTGCCAGCCAACCTAGGCCTACCTACGAGCAGTACTTC.

The rearrangement links TRBV20-1 to TRBJ2-1; no clear D gene. Trimming took 6 bases from V and 6 from J, leaving 9 bases between them. Looked up from germline, CDR1 is DFQATT and CDR2 is SNEGSKA (reference sequence). The length of the CDR3 is 11 residues. In DNA, the CDR3 is TGCAGTGCACGGATGTTCAATGAGCAGTTCTTC. This gives the protein CSARMFNEQFF.

This chain connects TRBV11-3 to TRBJ2-1; TRBD2 is a possible D gene (5 bases). The CDR3 loop spans 14 amino acids. V was pared by 11 bases and J by 10 bases, with 24 bases between. Per germline, CDR1 SGHNT and CDR2 YENEEA. As DNA, the CDR3 is TGTGCCTCCAGCTTCAGGACTCCCCCTCCCGAGCAGTTCTTC. Translating gives CASSFRTPPPEQFF.

This clone turned up a few times. The rearrangement joins TRBV6-5 to TRBJ2-7; the match to TRBD1 covers 7 bases. CDR3 size: 13 residues. With 6 bases clipped from V and 5 bases from J, the junction kept 7 bases outside the gene matches. Per germline, CDR1 MNHEY and CDR2 SVGAGI. CDR3 DNA: TGTGCCAGCAGACGGGACAGATACAACGAGCAGTACGTC. As protein: CASRRDRYNEQYV.

This clone showed up just a few times. The CDR3 here is CASSMARDLNTEAFF. DNA of the CDR3: TGTGCCAGTAGTATGGCTCGCGACCTGAACACTGAAGCTTTCTTT. The rearrangement links TRBV19 to TRBJ1-1; the D is unclear. The CDR3 has 15 residues. Germline V gene data show CDR1 as LNHDA and CDR2 as SQIVND (reference sequence). V was trimmed by 3 bases and J by 0 bases, leaving 11 bases between them.

The chain carries TRBV5-4 and TRBJ2-5; TRBD2 matches 13 bases. The V and J ends lost 4 bases and 5 bases, in that order; junction bases with no gene match: 5. The CDR3 covers 15 residues. Germline assignment: CDR1 SGHNT and CDR2 YYREEE (reference sequence). This chain's CDR3 is CASSATSGGWETQYF. Here the CDR3 DNA reads TGTGCCAGCAGCGCGACTAGCGGGGGGTGGGAGACCCAGTACTTC.

The sample holds a few counts of this clone. This rearrangement joins TRBV20-1 to TRBJ1-2, with 7 bases lining up with TRBD1. Germline V gene sequence: CDR1 DFQATT, CDR2 SNEGSKA (reference sequence). V gave up 7 bases and J gave up 7 bases; unmatched junction bases: 6. The CDR3 is made up of 11 amino acids. The CDR3 DNA follows: TGCAGTGTTGAAAAGGGGGCTGGCTACACCTTC. It specifies CSVEKGAGYTF.

CDR3 protein: CASSQDMNTEAFF. CDR3 sequence (DNA): TGTGCCAGCAGCCAAGATATGAACACTGAAGCTTTCTTT. The chain uses TRBV4-2 and TRBJ1-1; D gene ambiguous. Germline V gives CDR1 LGHNA, CDR2 YNFKEQ. V was pared by 0 bases and J by 0 bases, with 2 bases between. CDR3 size: 13 residues.

The chain is built from TRBV7-2 and TRBJ2-6; a weak D match, TRBD1 (6 bases). The CDR3 has 15 residues. V was clipped by 4 bases and J by 1 base, with 8 bases between them. CDR1 and CDR2 (germline): SGHTA, FQGNSA. CDR3 protein: CASSYTGSGANVLTF. In nucleotides, the CDR3 is TGTGCCAGCAGCTATACAGGGTCTGGGGCCAACGTCCTGACTTTC.

The chain has TRBV6-5 and TRBJ2-7, with D unresolved. The ends were cut back, 0 bases at V and 5 bases at J, with 8 bases in the middle. CDR1 MNHEY and CDR2 SVGAGI come from the germline V gene. This CDR3 is built from 13 residues. The CDR3 DNA follows: TGTGCCAGCAGTTACTCTTACCGGGACGAGCAGTACTTC. This encodes CASSYSYRDEQYF.

This clone was seen a handful of times. The chain recombines TRBV15 with TRBJ2-5; D gene uncertain. V lost 0 bases, J lost 9 bases, and 11 bases lay in between. Germline V gene sequence: CDR1 LNHNV, CDR2 YYDKDF (reference sequence). The CDR3 spans 13 residues. Written as DNA, the CDR3 is TGTGCCACCAGCAGAGAGACCGTCGCGGCCCAGTACTTC. This sequence encodes CATSRETVAAQYF.

The CDR3 loop reads CASSPRGTSGGDHQETQYF. In DNA form, the CDR3 reads TGTGCCAGCAGCCCCCGTGGAACTAGCGGGGGAGACCACCAAGAGACCCAGTACTTC. The J gene is TRBJ2-5, the V gene TRBV14; 11 nucleotides agree with TRBD2. CDR3 size: 19 residues. Unmatched junction bases numbered 13, after V lost 4 bases and J lost 0 bases. Germline CDR1 reads SGHDN; CDR2 reads FVKESK.

V is TRBV14 and J is TRBJ2-2; 7 positions match TRBD1. Germline CDR1 SGHDN, CDR2 FVKESK. V was clipped by 5 bases and J by 1 base; unmatched bases: 7. The CDR3 has 16 amino acids. CDR3 in DNA: TGTGCCAGCAGCTTATGGACAGGAGTGAACACCGGGGAGCTGTTTTTT. Encoded protein: CASSLWTGVNTGELFF.

Only a few counts were recorded for this clone. This sample includes further DNA sequences coding for the same CDR3. The V gene is TRBV7-9, the J gene TRBJ2-5, with TRBD2 matching 8 bases. The CDR3 is 14 residues long. V gave up 5 bases and J gave up 2 bases; unmatched junction bases: 4. Germline-derived CDR1 and CDR2 are SEHNR and FQNEAQ (reference sequence). The CDR3 loop is CASSLTSVQETQYF. CDR3 bases: TGTGCCAGCAGCCTGACTAGCGTGCAAGAGACCCAGTACTTC.

The rearrangement joins TRBV29-1 to TRBJ1-1; 7 bases align to TRBD1. V shed 7 bases and J 6 bases; nucleotides not matched to a gene: 8. Germline CDR1 reads SQVTM; CDR2 reads ANQGSEA. This CDR3 comprises 12 residues. The CDR3 nucleotides read TGCAGCGGAAACAGGGGTGCGGCTGAAGCTTTCTTT. It encodes CSGNRGAAEAFF.

V and J are TRBV6-6 and TRBJ1-4, with no clear D. Germline V gives CDR1 MNHNY, CDR2 SVGAGI (reference sequence). V was clipped by 6 bases and J by 8 bases, with 13 bases between them. The CDR3 length is 13 residues. CDR3 residues: CASRHNNNEKLFF. The CDR3 DNA reads TGTGCCAGCAGACATAACAACAACGAAAAACTGTTTTTT.

V and J are TRBV21-1 and TRBJ2-4; the table gives TRBD1 as D, unverified against the DNA. TRBV21-1 is shown as a pseudogene. The CDR3 runs 15 residues. CDR3 sequence reads: CASSKANRAKNIQYF. In DNA form, the CDR3 reads TGTGCCAGCAGCAAAGCGAACAGGGCCAAAAACATTCAGTACTTC.

This clone was found a few times. The chain carries TRBV5-1 and TRBJ2-4; 14 bases agree with TRBD2. Germline V CDR1 and CDR2: SGHRS, YFSETQ. Trimming cost V 0 bases and J 7 bases; bases outside gene matches: 3. The CDR3 is 16 residues long. The CDR3 loop is CASSLGLAGGPNIQYF. The CDR3, as DNA: TGCGCCAGCAGCTTGGGACTAGCGGGAGGGCCGAACATTCAGTACTTC.

The gene calls are TRBV7-2 and TRBJ1-1, with TRBD1 identical over 11 bases. Looked up from germline, CDR1 is SGHTA and CDR2 is FQGNSA. The CDR3 runs to 13 residues. The V and J ends lost 6 bases and 4 bases, in that order; junction bases with no gene match: 1. CDR3 coding DNA: TGTGCCAGCAGGGGACAGGGGGTCACTGAAGCTTTCTTT. It translates to CASRGQGVTEAFF.